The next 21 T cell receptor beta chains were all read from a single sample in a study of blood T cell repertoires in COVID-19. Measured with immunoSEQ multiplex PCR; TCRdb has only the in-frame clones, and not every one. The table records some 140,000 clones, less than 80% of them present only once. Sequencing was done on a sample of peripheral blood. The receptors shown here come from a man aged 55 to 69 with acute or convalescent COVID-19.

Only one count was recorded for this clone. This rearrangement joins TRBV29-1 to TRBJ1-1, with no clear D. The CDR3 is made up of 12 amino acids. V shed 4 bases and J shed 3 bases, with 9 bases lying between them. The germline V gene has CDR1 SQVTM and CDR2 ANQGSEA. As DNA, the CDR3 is TGCAGCGTTGGGGCAGCACACACTGAAGCTTTCTTT. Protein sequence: CSVGAAHTEAFF.

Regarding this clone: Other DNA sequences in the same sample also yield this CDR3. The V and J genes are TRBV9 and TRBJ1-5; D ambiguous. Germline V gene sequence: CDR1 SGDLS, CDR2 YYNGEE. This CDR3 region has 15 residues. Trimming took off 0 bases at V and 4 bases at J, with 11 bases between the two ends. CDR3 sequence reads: CASSVGAAGNQPQHF. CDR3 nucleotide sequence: TGTGCCAGCAGCGTAGGGGCAGCGGGAAATCAGCCCCAGCATTTT.

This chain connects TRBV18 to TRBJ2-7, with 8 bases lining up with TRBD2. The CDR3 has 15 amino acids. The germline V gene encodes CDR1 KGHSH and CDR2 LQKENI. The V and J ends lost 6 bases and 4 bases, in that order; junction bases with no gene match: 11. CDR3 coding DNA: TGTGCCAGCTCTGAGCCGGGACTAGGGGGATACGAGCAGTACTTC. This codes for CASSEPGLGGYEQYF.

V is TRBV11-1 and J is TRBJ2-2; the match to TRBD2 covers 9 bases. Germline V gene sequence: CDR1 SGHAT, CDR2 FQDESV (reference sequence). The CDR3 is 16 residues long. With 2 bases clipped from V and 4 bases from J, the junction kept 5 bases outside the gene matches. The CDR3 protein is CASSLTASGVTGELFF. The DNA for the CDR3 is TGTGCCAGCAGCTTAACGGCTAGCGGGGTCACCGGGGAGCTGTTTTTT.

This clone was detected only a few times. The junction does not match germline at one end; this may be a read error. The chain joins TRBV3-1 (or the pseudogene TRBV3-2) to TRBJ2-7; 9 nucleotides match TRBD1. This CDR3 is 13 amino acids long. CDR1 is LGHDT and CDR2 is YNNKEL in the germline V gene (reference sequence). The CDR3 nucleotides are TGTGCCAGCAGCGACCTGACAGGGGGTCGGACGGACTTC. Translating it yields CASSDLTGGRTDF.

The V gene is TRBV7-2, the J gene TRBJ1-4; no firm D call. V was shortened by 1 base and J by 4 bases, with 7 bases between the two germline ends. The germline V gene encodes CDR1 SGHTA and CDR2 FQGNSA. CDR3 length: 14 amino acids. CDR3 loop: CASSLGSLNEKLFF. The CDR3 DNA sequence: TGTGCCAGCAGCTTAGGTAGCCTTAATGAAAAACTGTTTTTT.

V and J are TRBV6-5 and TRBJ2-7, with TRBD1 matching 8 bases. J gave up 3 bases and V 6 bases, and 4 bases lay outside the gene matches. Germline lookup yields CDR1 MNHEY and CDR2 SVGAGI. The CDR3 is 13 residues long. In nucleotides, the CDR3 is TGTGCCAGCAGGCCACAGGGGGACTACGAGCAGTACTTC. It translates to CASRPQGDYEQYF.

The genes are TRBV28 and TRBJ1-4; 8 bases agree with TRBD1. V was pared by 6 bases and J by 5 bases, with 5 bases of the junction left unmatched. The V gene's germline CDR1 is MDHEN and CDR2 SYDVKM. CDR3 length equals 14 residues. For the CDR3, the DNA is TGTGCCAGCAGACCCGGGACAGGCAATGAAAAACTGTTTTTT. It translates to CASRPGTGNEKLFF.

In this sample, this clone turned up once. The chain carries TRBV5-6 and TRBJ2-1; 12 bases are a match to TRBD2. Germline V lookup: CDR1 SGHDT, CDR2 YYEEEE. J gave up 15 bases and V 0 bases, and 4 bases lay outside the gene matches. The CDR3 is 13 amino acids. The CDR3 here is CASSLETSGRTFF. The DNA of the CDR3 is TGTGCCAGCAGCTTGGAGACTAGCGGGAGAACGTTCTTC.

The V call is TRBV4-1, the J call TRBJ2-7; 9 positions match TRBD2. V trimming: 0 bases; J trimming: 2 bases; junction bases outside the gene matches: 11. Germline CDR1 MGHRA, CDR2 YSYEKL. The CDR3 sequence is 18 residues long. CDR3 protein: CASSQDGSAASGAYEQYF. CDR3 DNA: TGCGCCAGCAGCCAAGATGGTAGTGCAGCTAGCGGGGCCTACGAGCAGTACTTC.

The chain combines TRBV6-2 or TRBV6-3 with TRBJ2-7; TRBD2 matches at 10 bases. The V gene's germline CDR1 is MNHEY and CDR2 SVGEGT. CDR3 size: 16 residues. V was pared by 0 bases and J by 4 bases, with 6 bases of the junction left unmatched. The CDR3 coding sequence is TGTGCCAGCAGTTACTCTGGGACTAGCGCTTCTTACGAGCAGTACTTC. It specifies CASSYSGTSASYEQYF.

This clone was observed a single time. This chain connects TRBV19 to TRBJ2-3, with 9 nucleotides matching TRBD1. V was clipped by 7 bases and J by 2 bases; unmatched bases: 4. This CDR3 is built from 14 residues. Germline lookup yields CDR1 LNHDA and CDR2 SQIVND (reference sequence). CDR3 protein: CASTGTGNTDTQYF. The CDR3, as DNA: TGTGCCAGTACCGGGACAGGGAACACAGATACGCAGTATTTT.

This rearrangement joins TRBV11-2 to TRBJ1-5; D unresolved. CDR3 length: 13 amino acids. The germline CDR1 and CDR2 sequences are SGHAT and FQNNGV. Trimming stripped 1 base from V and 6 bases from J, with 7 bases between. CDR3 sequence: CASSLAYSQPQHF. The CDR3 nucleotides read TGTGCCAGCAGCTTAGCTTATTCTCAGCCCCAGCATTTT.

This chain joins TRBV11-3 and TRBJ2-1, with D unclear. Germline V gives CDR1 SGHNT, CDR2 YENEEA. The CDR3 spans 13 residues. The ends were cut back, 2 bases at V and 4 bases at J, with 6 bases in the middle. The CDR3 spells CASSLSEYNEQFF. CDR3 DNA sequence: TGTGCCAGCAGCTTATCCGAGTACAATGAGCAGTTCTTC.

The CDR3 sequence is CASRQRQGRTYEQYF. The DNA for the CDR3 is TGTGCCAGCAGACAGAGACAGGGAAGGACCTACGAGCAGTACTTC. The V call is TRBV7-2, the J call TRBJ2-7; 7 bases are a match to TRBD1. This CDR3 region has 15 residues. Germline CDR1 and CDR2: SGHTA and FQGNSA. V was clipped by 6 bases and J by 2 bases; unmatched bases: 10. The whole variable domain, filled in from reference TRBV7-2 and TRBJ2-7, reads GAGVSQSPSNKVTEKGKDVELRCDPISGHTALYWYRQSLGQGLEFLIYFQGNSAPDKSGLPSDRFSAERTGGSVSTLTIQRTQQEDSAVYLCASRQRQGRTYEQYFGPGTRLTVT.

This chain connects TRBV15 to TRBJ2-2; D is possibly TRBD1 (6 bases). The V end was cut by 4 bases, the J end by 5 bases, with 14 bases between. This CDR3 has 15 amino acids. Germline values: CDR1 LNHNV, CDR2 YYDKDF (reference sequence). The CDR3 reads CATSTWTEGTGELFF. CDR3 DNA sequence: TGTGCCACCAGCACCTGGACAGAGGGGACCGGGGAGCTGTTTTTT.

In DNA, the CDR3 is TGTGCCAGCAGAGGGACAGCGAACTATGGCTACACCTTC. Protein sequence: CASRGTANYGYTF. This sequence joins TRBV28 and TRBJ1-2, with TRBD1 matching 7 bases. CDR1 MDHEN and CDR2 SYDVKM come from the germline V gene. V trimming: 6 bases; J trimming: 2 bases; junction bases outside the gene matches: 3. There are 13 residues in the CDR3.

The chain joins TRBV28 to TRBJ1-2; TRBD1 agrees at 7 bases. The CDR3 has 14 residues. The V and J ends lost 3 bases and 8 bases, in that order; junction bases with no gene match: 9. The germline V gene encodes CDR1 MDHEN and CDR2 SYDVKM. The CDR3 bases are TGTGCCAGCAGTTTGGAGGGGGCGCCTAGCGGCTACACCTTC. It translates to CASSLEGAPSGYTF.

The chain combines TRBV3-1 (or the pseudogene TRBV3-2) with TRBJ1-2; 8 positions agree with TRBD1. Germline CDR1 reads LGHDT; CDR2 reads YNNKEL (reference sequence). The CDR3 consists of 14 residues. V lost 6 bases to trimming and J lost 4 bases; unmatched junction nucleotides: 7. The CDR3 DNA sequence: TGTGCCAGCAGTTTCCGGACAGGGTCCTATGGCTACACCTTC. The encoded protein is CASSFRTGSYGYTF.

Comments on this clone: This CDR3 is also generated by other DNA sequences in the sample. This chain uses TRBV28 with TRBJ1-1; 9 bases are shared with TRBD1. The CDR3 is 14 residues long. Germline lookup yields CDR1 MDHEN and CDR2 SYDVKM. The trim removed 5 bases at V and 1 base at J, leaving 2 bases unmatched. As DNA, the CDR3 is TGTGCCAGCAGTCCGGGACAGGGGAACACTGAAGCTTTCTTT. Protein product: CASSPGQGNTEAFF.

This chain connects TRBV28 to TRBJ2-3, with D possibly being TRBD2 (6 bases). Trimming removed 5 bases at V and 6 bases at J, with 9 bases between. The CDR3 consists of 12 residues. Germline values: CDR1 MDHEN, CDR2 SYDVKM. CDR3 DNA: TGTGCCAGCAGTCCCGCGGGGGATACGCAGTATTTT. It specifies CASSPAGDTQYF.